A single TCR beta chain is shown here with its context. This clonotype was counted only a few times. Its antigen is unknown. The record has no base qualities; no much larger clone is one base away. The data were obtained in a study of T-cell memory formation after mild COVID-19 (dated by TCRdb to about 2021). Some background on the complete study: Most TCR sequence clusters were specific to one of the two donors. Two young, previously healthy adult volunteers made up the cohort, one male and one female. In a couple of donors, T-cell clones that expanded and contracted after mild COVID-19 were followed by sequencing TCRalpha and TCRbeta repertoires longitudinally.

The sequencing machine was an Illumina NovaSeq 6000. Using 5'RACE with constant-segment primers, TCRalpha and TCRbeta cDNA libraries were constructed, with sample barcodes and unique molecular identifiers added in the process. Trizol reagent was used to extract RNA from every sample. Libraries were amplified in two PCR steps, with a second sample barcode and Illumina TruSeq adapters added in the second step. Libraries were sequenced on an Illumina NovaSeq with 2 x 150 bp paired-end reads. The published analysis was carried out like this. With migec v1.2.7, reads were demultiplexed and then collapsed into UMI-guided consensus sequences. With mixcr v2.1.11, UMI consensuses were aligned to TRA and TRB V and J templates and assembled into clonotypes. Expanded or contracted clonotypes were those called significant by both edgeR and NoisET, with noise models trained on biological replicates. For edgeR calls, a false discovery rate-adjusted p below 0.01 and a log2 fold-change threshold of 1 were applied. As an exploratory analysis of dynamics, PCA with hierarchical clustering was applied to max-normalized trajectories of the 1000 most abundant clonotypes. Separately sequenced CD4+ and CD8+ repertoires were used to assign the CD4 or CD8 phenotype of responding clones. The public reads were quality trimmed at Q25 with fastp and then assembled into clones with MiXCR by TCRdb, keeping productive beta chains. Every distinct CDR3 protein forms one entry, paired with its most common genes and DNA. TCRdb assigned the V and J calls; the authors' analysis was not used. A total of about 560,000 distinct CDR3 sequences appear in this sample, roughly 22% of them only once. About 8.7% of the sample comes from the top ten.

As encoded in the germline V gene, CDR1 is MNHEY while CDR2 is SVGEGT. CDR3 length: 14 amino acids, cysteine to phenylalanine. Only CDR3 DNA is held: 42 bases, read in frame from base 1. From V the trimming removes 2 bases and from J it removes 2 bases, while the gene matches leave 2 bases of the junction unaccounted for. Broad study findings and their caveats: Contracting CD4+ clones were found mainly in CM and EM memory subsets, while CD8+ clones were enriched in EMRA. Only two mild cases were covered by the study, and larger cohorts that include severe cases with pre-infection samples were considered necessary. SARS-CoV-2 specificity was not confirmed for the second-wave clones peaking on day 37. From day 15 to 85, contracting clones showed balanced CD4/CD8 phenotypes, whereas a second wave of clones that expanded from day 15 to 37 leaned towards CD4+. Some responding clones were detected in pre-infection memory, which suggested that pre-existing cross-reactive memory T cells had joined the SARS-CoV-2 response.

Ficoll-Paque density gradient centrifugation was the method used to isolate PBMCs. This TCR derives from an adult woman who had mild COVID-19 (a few samples of this study predate the infection). The sample titles of this study are shuffled in the database, so cell type and time point are left out; the donor was told from shared clones. In this chain, TRBV6-2 or TRBV6-3 is recombined with TRBJ2-7; TRBD1 fits 8 bases in the junction. What was sequenced was PBMCs or a T cell subset sorted from them (not recorded which). The CDR3 reads CASSYGDRTYEQYF. The nucleotide sequence reads as follows: TGTGCCAGCAGTTACGGGGACAGGACCTACGAGCAGTACTTC.